One sample yielded the 10 T cell receptor beta chains listed below, sequenced in a study of PD-1 blockade in classical Hodgkin lymphoma. Exposure to brentuximab vedotin varied, and each patient had relapsed following autologous stem cell transplantation. TCRdb's table, derived via immunoSEQ multiplex PCR, lists solely in-frame clones and lacks some. The sample has some 31,000 clones, roughly 70% seen once. The sequencing used peripheral blood mononuclear cells (PBMCs), collected before the second cycle of nivolumab. These TCRs come from a human donor with classical Hodgkin lymphoma.

The sample holds a few counts of this clone. The CDR3 sequence: CASSLQGSADTQYF. The DNA for the CDR3 is TGTGCCAGCAGCTTACAGGGGAGTGCAGATACGCAGTATTTT. This rearrangement joins TRBV7-3 to TRBJ2-3; a possible D gene is TRBD1 (6 bases). The germline V gene has CDR1 SGHTA and CDR2 FQGTGA. The V gene lost 2 bases and the J gene lost 4 bases, with 10 bases spanning the gap. This CDR3 has 14 residues.

This sequence joins TRBV5-4 and TRBJ2-1; D is unresolved. Germline V gene data show CDR1 as SGHNT and CDR2 as YYREEE (reference sequence). Trimming left V 0 bases short and J 0 bases short, with 7 bases between. The CDR3 runs to 15 residues. This CDR3 reads CASSLGGNSYNEQFF. CDR3 bases: TGTGCCAGCAGCTTGGGAGGAAACTCCTACAATGAGCAGTTCTTC. Combining the CDR3 with reference TRBV5-4 and TRBJ2-1 gives the whole variable domain ETGVTQSPTHLIKTRGQQVTLRCSSQSGHNTVSWYQQALGQGPQFIFQYYREEENGRGNFPPRFSGLQFPNYSSELNVNALELDDSALYLCASSLGGNSYNEQFFGPGTRLTVL.

The chain has TRBV28 and TRBJ1-4, with D possibly being TRBD1 (6 bases). The CDR3 is 15 amino acids. CDR1 and CDR2 (germline): MDHEN, SYDVKM. Trimming took 5 bases from V and 8 from J, leaving 18 bases between them. The CDR3 DNA follows: TGTGCCAGCAGTACTCTTGGGCAGGGGCAAGAAAAACTGTTTTTT. Translated: CASSTLGQGQEKLFF.

J is TRBJ2-5 and V is TRBV5-1; 10 positions agree with TRBD1. Per the germline V gene, CDR1 is SGHRS and CDR2 is YFSETQ. With V trimmed by 2 bases and J by 3 bases, 4 bases remained unmatched. The CDR3 runs 15 residues. The CDR3 bases are TGCGCCAGCAGCTTTTCCGGGACAGGGGAAGAGACCCAGTACTTC. Amino acids: CASSFSGTGEETQYF.

As DNA, the CDR3 is TGTGCCAGCAGTGTTCCAGGGCTCAGCTCTGGAAACACCATATATTTT. This sequence encodes CASSVPGLSSGNTIYF. The chain has TRBV25-1 and TRBJ1-3, with a weak D call TRBD1 (5 bases). Germline assignment: CDR1 MGHDK and CDR2 SYGVNS. Trimming took off 4 bases at V and 0 bases at J, with 13 bases between the two ends. The CDR3 is made up of 16 amino acids.

The chain links TRBV15 to TRBJ2-3; D possibly corresponds to TRBD2 (5 bases). The ends were cut back, 1 base at V and 1 base at J, with 12 bases in the middle. Germline V gives CDR1 LNHNV, CDR2 YYDKDF (reference sequence). The CDR3 runs 16 residues. The CDR3 DNA follows: TGTGCCACCAGCAGAGCCATCGTGCGGGGCACAGATACGCAGTATTTT. Translated, it gives CATSRAIVRGTDTQYF.

The CDR3 DNA reads as TGTGCCAGCAGTCAAACCCTAGCGGGGGTATCTGATACGCAGTATTTT. Protein: CASSQTLAGVSDTQYF. V usage is TRBV7-6 and J usage is TRBJ2-3; TRBD2 matches at 10 bases. CDR3 length: 16 amino acids. V shed 6 bases, J shed 6 bases, and the junction held 12 bases outside the gene matches. CDR1 is SGHVS and CDR2 is FNYEAQ in the germline V gene.

This clone appeared a few times. J is TRBJ2-2 and V is TRBV19; D is uncertain. There are 14 residues in the CDR3. Germline assignment: CDR1 LNHDA and CDR2 SQIVND (reference sequence). Trimming removed 6 bases at V and 3 bases at J, with 11 bases between. The CDR3 reads CASRWGFYTGELFF. The CDR3 DNA sequence: TGTGCCAGTAGATGGGGATTCTACACCGGGGAGCTGTTTTTT.

The chain carries TRBV12-5 and TRBJ2-7, with TRBD1 matching over 7 bases. With V trimmed by 10 bases and J by 4 bases, 16 bases remained unmatched. The CDR3 consists of 15 residues. Germline V gene sequence: CDR1 LGHNT, CDR2 FRNRAP. The CDR3: CANPPCRQGEYEQYV. The CDR3 DNA follows: TGTGCTAACCCTCCCTGCCGACAGGGAGAGTACGAGCAGTACGTC.

This rearrangement joins TRBV7-9 to TRBJ2-2; D call uncertain. The V end lost 5 bases, the J end lost 1 base, and 5 bases lay between the germline ends. From germline, CDR1 is SEHNR and CDR2 FQNEAQ (reference sequence). The CDR3 totals 13 residues. The CDR3 sequence: CASSALNTGELFF. CDR3 DNA sequence: TGTGCCAGCAGCGCCCTGAACACCGGGGAGCTGTTTTTT. Variable domain in full (rest from reference TRBV7-9 and TRBJ2-2): DTGVSQNPRHKITKRGQNVTFRCDPISEHNRLYWYRQTLGQGPEFLTYFQNEAQLEKSRLLSDRFSAERPKGSFSTLEIQRTEQGDSAMYLCASSALNTGELFFGEGSRLTVL.